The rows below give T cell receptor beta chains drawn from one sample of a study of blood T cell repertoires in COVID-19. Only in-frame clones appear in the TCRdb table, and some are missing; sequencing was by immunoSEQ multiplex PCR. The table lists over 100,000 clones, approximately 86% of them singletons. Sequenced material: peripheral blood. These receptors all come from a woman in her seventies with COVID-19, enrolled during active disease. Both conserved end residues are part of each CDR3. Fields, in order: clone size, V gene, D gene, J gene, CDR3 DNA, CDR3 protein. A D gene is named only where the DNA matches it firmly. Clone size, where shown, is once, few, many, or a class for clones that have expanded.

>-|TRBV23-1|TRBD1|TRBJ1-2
TGCGCCAGCAGTCGGAGAGGGACAGGGGACACAAACTATGGCTACACCTTC
CASSRRGTGDTNYGYTF
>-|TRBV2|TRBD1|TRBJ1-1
TGTGCCAGCAGGCGGGACAGACTGAACACTGAAGCTTTCTTT
CASRRDRLNTEAFF
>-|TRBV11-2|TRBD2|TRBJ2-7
TGTGCCAGCAGCCCCCCGGGGGGGGGACCTGACTTC
CASSPPGGGPDF
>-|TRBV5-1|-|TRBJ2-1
TGCGCCAGCAGCTTGGCGGTGGTTGTATACAATGAGCAGTTCTTC
CASSLAVVVYNEQFF
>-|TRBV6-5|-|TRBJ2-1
TGTGCCAGCAGATCTCCCTACAATGAGCAGTTCTTC
CASRSPYNEQFF
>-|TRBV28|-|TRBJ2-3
TGTGCCAGCAGTTTTGGGGCTCACGGCACAGATACGCAGTATTTT
CASSFGAHGTDTQYF
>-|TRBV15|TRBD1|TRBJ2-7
TGTGCCACCAGCAGAGATCTGGGCAGGGGGATTGCCTACGAGCAGTACTTC
CATSRDLGRGIAYEQYF
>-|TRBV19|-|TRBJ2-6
TGTGCCAGTAGTATGGGGCGGCGTTCTGGGGCCAACGTCCTGACTTTC
CASSMGRRSGANVLTF
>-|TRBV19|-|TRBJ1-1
TGTGCCATCTCAAGATCCCGGGACACCCTAGTCGCTTTCTTT
CAISRSRDTLVAFF
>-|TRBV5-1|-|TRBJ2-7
TGCGCCAGCAGCTTGGCCGTATCGAACCCAGTTTCAGACTTC
CASSLAVSNPVSDF
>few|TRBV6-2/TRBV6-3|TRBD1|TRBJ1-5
TGTGCCAGCAGTTACTACCAGGGGGTCGGAAATCAGCCCCAGCATTTT
CASSYYQGVGNQPQHF
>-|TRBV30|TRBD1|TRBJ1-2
TGTGCCTGGAGTGTACTGTGGGGGGACAGAAACTATGGCTACACCTTC
CAWSVLWGDRNYGYTF
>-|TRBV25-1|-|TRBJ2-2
TGTGCCAGCAGTCCCGACAGCCACGGGGAGCTGTTTTTT
CASSPDSHGELFF
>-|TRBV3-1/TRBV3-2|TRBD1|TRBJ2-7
TGTGCCAGCAGCCCGAACAGGGGCGAGCAGTACTTC
CASSPNRGEQYF
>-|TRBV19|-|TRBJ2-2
TGTGCCAGTAGTAAGACCAACTCAGGGCACACCGGGGAGCTGTTTTTT
CASSKTNSGHTGELFF
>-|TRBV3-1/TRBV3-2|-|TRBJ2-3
TGTGCCAGCAGCCTTAGACTCCCCCCGAACACAGATACGCAGTATTTT
CASSLRLPPNTDTQYF
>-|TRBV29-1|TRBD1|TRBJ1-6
TGCAGCGTTCGGGTCGACAGGGACAATTCACCCCTCCACTTT
CSVRVDRDNSPLHF
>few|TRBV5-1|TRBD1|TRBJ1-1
TGCGCCAGCAGCTTGTGGACAGGGGCGATTGAAGCTTTCTTT
CASSLWTGAIEAFF
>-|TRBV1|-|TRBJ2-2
TGCACCAGCAGCCAAGTTTTTTGCCAGGGTACAACCGGGGAGCTGTTTTTT
CTSSQVFCQGTTGELFF
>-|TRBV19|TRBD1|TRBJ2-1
TGTGCCAGTAGTATAGACTTGACAGGGCCTCGACTCGAGTTCTTC
CASSIDLTGPRLEFF
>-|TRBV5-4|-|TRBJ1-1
TGTGCCAGCAGCTTCGGGGTCGCTGTCACTGAAGCTTTCTTT
CASSFGVAVTEAFF
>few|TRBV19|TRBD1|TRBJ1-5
TGTGCCAGTACCACGGGACAGGGGCATCAGCCCCAGCATTTT
CASTTGQGHQPQHF
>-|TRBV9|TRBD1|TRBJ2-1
TGTGCCAGCAGCGACAGGGGTTCCGAGCAGTTCTTC
CASSDRGSEQFF
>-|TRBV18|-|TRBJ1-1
TGTGCCAGCTCATTTCGTGGACAGAACACTGAAGCTTTCTTT
CASSFRGQNTEAFF
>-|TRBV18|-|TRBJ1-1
TGTGCCAGCTCACTGAATATCCAGTCCTACACTGAAGCTTTCTTT
CASSLNIQSYTEAFF
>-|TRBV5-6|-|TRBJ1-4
TGTGCCAGCAGCTTCGGCCGGGTGGAACTGTTTTTT
CASSFGRVELFF
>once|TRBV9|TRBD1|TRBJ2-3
TGTGCCAGCAGCGTAGAAAGGGTCAGGGGGCTCTCGGATACGCAGTATTTT
CASSVERVRGLSDTQYF
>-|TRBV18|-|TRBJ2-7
TGTGCCAGCTCAGCCCAGGGGGGAGAGCAGTACTTC
CASSAQGGEQYF
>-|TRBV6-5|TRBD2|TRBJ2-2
TGTGCCACCCGCGGGAGCGGTAACACCGGGGAGCTGTTTTTT
CATRGSGNTGELFF
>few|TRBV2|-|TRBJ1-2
TGTGCCAGCGGAGACAACTATGGCTACACCTTC
CASGDNYGYTF
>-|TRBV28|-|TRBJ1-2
TGTGCCAGCAGAGTCTTGGACAGTCGAGCTAACTATGGCTACACCTTC
CASRVLDSRANYGYTF
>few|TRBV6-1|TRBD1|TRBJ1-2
TGTGCCAGCAGTGACCCACACAGGGGCGGGAACTATGGCTACACCTTC
CASSDPHRGGNYGYTF
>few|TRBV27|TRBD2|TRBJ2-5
TGTGCCAGCAGTCTACGAAGCGGGGGGGAGACCCAGTACTTC
CASSLRSGGETQYF
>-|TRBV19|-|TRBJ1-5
TGTGCCAGTAGTGCCGGGTACAATCAGCCCCAGCATTTT
CASSAGYNQPQHF
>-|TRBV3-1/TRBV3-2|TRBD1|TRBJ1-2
TGTGCCAGCAGCCAGGACAGGGCCAACTATGGCTACACCTTC
CASSQDRANYGYTF
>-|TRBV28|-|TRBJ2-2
TGTGCCAGCAGACAGGGAATCGTTCTCAACACCGGGGAGCTGTTTTTT
CASRQGIVLNTGELFF
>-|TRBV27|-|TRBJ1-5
TGTGCCAGCAGTCCGAAGCGAGCCGGGGGGCCCCAGCATTTT
CASSPKRAGGPQHF
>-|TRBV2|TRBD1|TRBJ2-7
TGTGCCAGCAGACAGGGGGATCAGTACTTC
CASRQGDQYF
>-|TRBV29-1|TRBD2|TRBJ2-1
TGCAGCGTAAGTCGGGGGGGAAACAATGAGCAGTTCTTC
CSVSRGGNNEQFF
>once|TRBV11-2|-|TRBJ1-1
TGTGCCAGCAGCCTCGGCCAGGGCTTTCCTGAAGCTTTCTTT
CASSLGQGFPEAFF
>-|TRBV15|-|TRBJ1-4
TGTGCCACCAGCAGAGCAACAGGCGGTAATGAAAAACTGTTTTTT
CATSRATGGNEKLFF
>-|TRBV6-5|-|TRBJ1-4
TGTGCCAGCAGCGCAACTAATGAAAAACTGTTTTTT
CASSATNEKLFF
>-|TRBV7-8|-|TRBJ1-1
TGTGCCAGCAATATACAGGGCCTGAACACTGAAGCTTTCTTT
CASNIQGLNTEAFF
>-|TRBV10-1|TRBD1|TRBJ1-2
TGCGCCAGCAGTGCAAGACAGGGGTACTATGGCTACACCTTC
CASSARQGYYGYTF
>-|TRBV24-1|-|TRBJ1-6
TGTGCCACACAGCGGGACACTTCACCCCTCCACTTT
CATQRDTSPLHF
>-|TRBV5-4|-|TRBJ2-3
TGTGCCAGCAGCTCCGGACTGGCAAGCACAGATACGCAGTATTTT
CASSSGLASTDTQYF
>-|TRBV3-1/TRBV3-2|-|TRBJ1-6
TGTGCCAGCAGCCAAGGGACTACAAGCTCCTATAATTCACCCCTCCACTTT
CASSQGTTSSYNSPLHF
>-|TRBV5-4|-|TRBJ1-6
TGTGCCAGCAGCTTGTACACACTTCAGGGTTATTCACCCCTCCACTTT
CASSLYTLQGYSPLHF